The 9 T cell receptor beta chains below were found in one sample sequenced in a study of lymphopenia after photon versus proton radiotherapy. Only in-frame clones appear in the TCRdb table, and some are missing; sequencing was by immunoSEQ multiplex PCR. The table records around 4,500 clones, about 67% of them present only once. The specimen comprised peripheral blood, sampled from a patient treated with proton-based radiotherapy. These receptors came from an elderly man with esophageal cancer.

The chain combines TRBV27 with TRBJ1-5; possibly TRBD1 for D (6 bases). V lost 5 bases, J lost 4 bases, and 9 bases lay in between. The CDR3 is 13 amino acids. Germline CDR1 and CDR2: MNHEY and SMNVEV (reference sequence). CDR3 DNA sequence: TGTGCCAGCAGTCGGACAGCAAATCAGCCCCAGCATTTT. This encodes CASSRTANQPQHF.

The genes are TRBV29-1 and TRBJ1-1, with 8 bases lining up with TRBD1. The CDR3 is 12 amino acids. CDR1 is SQVTM and CDR2 is ANQGSEA in the germline V gene. After removal of 5 bases from V and 8 bases from J, the junction contained 7 bases not matched to a gene. The CDR3 loop is CSVSIQGGEAFF. The CDR3 nucleotides are TGCAGCGTTTCCATACAGGGGGGGGAAGCTTTCTTT.

V gene TRBV10-3 combines with J gene TRBJ2-7; 7 nucleotides line up with TRBD1. CDR3 length equals 14 residues. The germline gives CDR1 ENHRY, CDR2 SYGVKD. The V gene end was trimmed by 7 bases and the J gene end by 0 bases; junction bases not matched to a gene: 6. The CDR3 nucleotides read TGTGCCATCAAACCCGGGACAGCCTCCTACGAGCAGTACTTC. Protein product: CAIKPGTASYEQYF.

This clone ranks as medium-sized. The V call is TRBV19, the J call TRBJ2-7, with no clear D. This CDR3 has 16 amino acids. Per germline, CDR1 LNHDA and CDR2 SQIVND (reference sequence). Deletions cut 3 bases from V and 2 bases from J, with 17 bases between. The CDR3 DNA sequence: TGTGCCAGTAGTATTTATGGCAGAACTCTTACCTACGAGCAGTACTTC. This translates into CASSIYGRTLTYEQYF. Full variable domain (missing parts from reference TRBV19 and TRBJ2-7): DGGITQSPKYLFRKEGQNVTLSCEQNLNHDAMYWYRQDPGQGLRLIYYSQIVNDFQKGDIAEGYSVSREKKESFPLTVTSAQKNPTAFYLCASSIYGRTLTYEQYFGPGTRLTVT.

This clone qualifies as medium-sized (0.01 to 0.1%). The V call is TRBV28, the J call TRBJ2-7; D may be TRBD1 or TRBD2 (5 bases each). Germline lookup yields CDR1 MDHEN and CDR2 SYDVKM. V gave up 7 bases and J gave up 5 bases, with 12 bases separating them. This CDR3 has 12 residues. The CDR3 sequence is CASIWDGHEQYF. The CDR3 DNA is TGTGCCAGCATATGGGACGGCCACGAGCAGTACTTC.

The chain joins TRBV7-9 to TRBJ2-5; D possibly corresponds to TRBD2 (6 bases). There are 14 residues in the CDR3. Germline V gene sequence: CDR1 SEHNR, CDR2 FQNEAQ (reference sequence). Trimming shortened V by 5 bases and J by 5 bases, and 15 bases separated the two germline ends. Here the CDR3 reads CASSGQRGIETQYF. As DNA, the CDR3 is TGTGCCAGCAGCGGACAACGGGGGATTGAGACCCAGTACTTC.

V and J are TRBV11-1 and TRBJ2-7; 9 bases agree with TRBD1. Germline V gene data show CDR1 as SGHAT and CDR2 as FQDESV (reference sequence). V lost 5 bases to trimming and J lost 7 bases; unmatched junction nucleotides: 15. The CDR3 sequence is 16 residues long. CDR3 sequence reads: CASSQVLGTGSGEQYF. DNA for the CDR3: TGTGCCAGCAGCCAAGTGCTAGGGACAGGGTCGGGTGAGCAGTACTTC.

The V gene is TRBV27, the J gene TRBJ2-1, with TRBD1 matching 7 bases. J lost 5 bases, V lost 3 bases, and 7 bases had no gene match. Germline V gene lookup returns CDR1 MNHEY and CDR2 SMNVEV (reference sequence). The CDR3 has 15 residues. Here the CDR3 DNA reads TGTGCCAGCAGTTTTGGTGACAGGGAAAACAATGAGCAGTTCTTC. It yields the protein CASSFGDRENNEQFF.

J is TRBJ1-5 and V is TRBV6-6; no reliable D call. Germline lookup yields CDR1 MNHNY and CDR2 SVGAGI (reference sequence). V lost 1 base, J lost 4 bases, and 5 bases lay in between. The CDR3 runs 13 residues. The CDR3 region is CASSYWENQPQHF. CDR3 in DNA: TGTGCCAGCAGTTACTGGGAGAATCAGCCCCAGCATTTT.